The 2 T cell receptor beta chains reported below all come from one sample, sequenced in a study of neurological immune-mediated disorders. TCRdb called the 5' RACE reads again in MiXCR, with one record for every CDR3 protein. Of more than 45,000 distinct CDR3 sequences in the sample, 11% are singletons; the top ten hold about 1.7%. Specimen: PBMCs. These receptor sequences come from a man aged 55 to 70 in good health.

This clonotype was seen repeatedly, ten times or more. The V gene is TRBV6-5, the J gene TRBJ2-3; TRBD1 agrees at 9 bases. V trimming: 6 bases; J trimming: 5 bases; junction bases outside the gene matches: 6. Germline V gene data show CDR1 as MNHEY and CDR2 as SVGAGI. The CDR3 runs 14 residues. CDR3 loop: CASSRDRVVDTQYF. As DNA, the CDR3 is TGTGCCAGCAGCCGGGACAGGGTGGTAGATACGCAGTATTTT.

The genes are TRBV12-3 or TRBV12-4 and TRBJ1-2; 9 nucleotides match TRBD1. The J segment lost 3 bases and the V segment lost 6 bases, leaving 8 bases of the junction unmatched. The length of the CDR3 is 15 residues. The CDR3: CASSSRDREYYGYTF. In nucleotides, the CDR3 is TGTGCCAGCAGCTCCCGGGACAGGGAGTACTATGGCTACACCTTC.